These 15 T cell receptor beta chains came from one sample sequenced in a study of beta chain features in type 1 diabetes. Reverse transcription of all isolated RNA meant that expressed TCRB transcripts were sequenced. Sequenced by immunoSEQ multiplex PCR; TCRdb stores in-frame clones only, minus some. The table lists about 130,000 clones, roughly a tenth of them singletons. The material sequenced was central memory CD4+ T cells from blood. These receptors were taken from a man younger than 30 in good health.

The chain recombines TRBV11-2 with TRBJ1-1; tentatively, D is TRBD1 (5 bases). Germline V lookup: CDR1 SGHAT, CDR2 FQNNGV. With 5 bases removed from V and 4 bases from J, the gap between germline ends came to 14 bases. This CDR3 region has 14 residues. CDR3: CASSHGGGGTEAFF. CDR3 coding DNA: TGTGCCAGCAGCCACGGGGGTGGTGGCACTGAAGCTTTCTTT. The full variable domain, with the rest looked up from reference TRBV11-2 and TRBJ1-1, is EAGVAQSPRYKIIEKRQSVAFWCNPISGHATLYWYQQILGQGPKLLIQFQNNGVVDDSQLPKDRFSAERLKGVDSTLKIQPAKLEDSAVYLCASSHGGGGTEAFFGQGTRLTVV.

There are a few counts of this clone. This sequence joins TRBV6-5 and TRBJ2-7, with D tentatively TRBD1 (5 bases). Looked up from germline, CDR1 is MNHEY and CDR2 is SVGAGI. Trimming pared 0 bases from V and 5 bases from J, leaving 17 bases between. The CDR3 sequence is 16 residues long. The CDR3: CASSYSKQGGVHEQYF. In nucleotides, the CDR3 is TGTGCCAGCAGTTACTCTAAGCAGGGTGGGGTCCACGAGCAGTACTTC.

This clone was seen only a few times. This sequence joins TRBV5-1 and TRBJ2-2; TRBD1 agrees at 7 bases. V shed 3 bases and J 1 base; nucleotides not matched to a gene: 6. CDR1 SGHRS and CDR2 YFSETQ come from the germline V gene. The CDR3 runs 16 residues. CDR3 in DNA: TGCGCCAGCAGCTCGTTAAGGACAGGGAACACCGGGGAGCTGTTTTTT. Translated, it gives CASSSLRTGNTGELFF.

This clone has more than one count but fewer than ten. The genes are TRBV5-1 and TRBJ2-2; TRBD2 aligns across 10 bases. CDR1 is SGHRS and CDR2 is YFSETQ in the germline V gene. V lost 1 base to trimming and J lost 7 bases; unmatched junction nucleotides: 7. CDR3 length: 16 amino acids. The CDR3 here is CASSLWSGGALGELFF. The CDR3 DNA follows: TGCGCCAGCAGCTTGTGGAGCGGGGGGGCCCTCGGGGAGCTGTTTTTT.

The V and J genes are TRBV5-4 and TRBJ1-3, with D uncertain. V gave up 4 bases and J gave up 0 bases, with 8 bases separating them. Germline V lookup: CDR1 SGHNT, CDR2 YYREEE (reference sequence). This CDR3 is built from 14 residues. CDR3 in DNA: TGTGCCAGCAGCACCGGGGACTCTGGAAACACCATATATTTT. It translates to CASSTGDSGNTIYF.

This clone was found once. The rearrangement links TRBV11-2 to TRBJ1-3; D gene ambiguous. Trimming shortened V by 5 bases and J by 3 bases, and 8 bases separated the two germline ends. Germline V gene sequence: CDR1 SGHAT, CDR2 FQNNGV. The CDR3 contains 13 residues. The DNA for the CDR3 is TGTGCCAGCAGCGGCTCGAATGGAAACACCATATATTTT. Translation gives CASSGSNGNTIYF.

CDR3 nucleotides: TGTGCCAGCAGCTTAGTCATGGACAGTGGTCGTGGAGAGCAGTACTTC. It yields the protein CASSLVMDSGRGEQYF. This chain joins TRBV7-2 and TRBJ2-7; possible D gene TRBD1, 6 bases. The germline V gene encodes CDR1 SGHTA and CDR2 FQGNSA. V dropped 1 base and J dropped 7 bases, with 20 bases sitting between them. CDR3 size: 16 residues.

This clone was counted ten times or more. The genes are TRBV28 and TRBJ1-5; unclear D gene. V lost 6 bases to trimming and J lost 2 bases, with 11 bases between them. The V gene's germline CDR1 is MDHEN and CDR2 SYDVKM. The CDR3 runs 14 residues. Written as DNA, the CDR3 is TGTGCCAGCAGGAATTCGGGTGGCAATCAGCCCCAGCATTTT. It is translated as CASRNSGGNQPQHF. Using reference TRBV28 and TRBJ1-5 for the parts outside the CDR3, the full variable domain is DVKVTQSSRYLVKRTGEKVFLECVQDMDHENMFWYRQDPGLGLRLIYFSYDVKMKEKGDIPEGYSVSREKKERFSLILESASTNQTSMYLCASRNSGGNQPQHFGDGTRLSIL.

This clone was observed a handful of times. The chain is built from TRBV2 and TRBJ1-2, with 9 bases identical to TRBD1. V lost 8 bases, J lost 4 bases, and 20 bases stayed unmatched. CDR1 is SNHLY, CDR2 FYNNEI, per germline. This CDR3 has 18 residues. CDR3 amino acids: CASRYGQAQGAGSYGYTF. The CDR3 bases are TGTGCCAGCCGATACGGCCAGGCACAGGGGGCGGGTAGCTATGGCTACACCTTC. The full variable domain, in which reference TRBV2 and TRBJ1-2 provide the parts outside the CDR3, is EPEVTQTPSHQVTQMGQEVILRCVPISNHLYFYWYRQILGQKVEFLVSFYNNEISEKSEIFDDQFSVERPDGSNFTLKIRSTKLEDSAMYFCASRYGQAQGAGSYGYTFGSGTRLTVV.

The chain couples TRBV6-6 to TRBJ2-1, with TRBD2 matching over 13 bases. The CDR3 is 15 residues long. The junction had 5 bases not matched to a gene; V was cut back by 5 bases and J by 7 bases. Germline V lookup: CDR1 MNHNY, CDR2 SVGAGI (reference sequence). The DNA for the CDR3 is TGTGCCAGCAGTCCACTAGCGGGGGGGCCAAATGAGCAGTTCTTC. Translation gives CASSPLAGGPNEQFF.

The chain carries TRBV6-6 and TRBJ2-5, with 14 bases aligning to TRBD2. Unmatched junction bases numbered 2, after V lost 4 bases and J lost 4 bases. This CDR3 contains 15 residues. Germline loops: CDR1 MNHNY, CDR2 SVGAGI (reference sequence). The CDR3 DNA sequence: TGTGCCAGCAGTTTAGGACTAGCGGGGGGAGAGACCCAGTACTTC. Translating it yields CASSLGLAGGETQYF.

CDR3 amino acids: CASSLWAGGRSEQFF. CDR3 coding DNA: TGTGCCAGCAGCTTGTGGGCGGGGGGCCGGAGTGAGCAGTTCTTC. The V call is TRBV7-2, the J call TRBJ2-1, with TRBD2 matching over 8 bases. Germline V gives CDR1 SGHTA, CDR2 FQGNSA. The V segment lost 3 bases and the J segment 9 bases; nucleotides outside the gene matches: 10. This CDR3 has 15 residues.

The chain uses TRBV5-1 and TRBJ2-2; 9 positions match TRBD1. Germline-derived CDR1 and CDR2 are SGHRS and YFSETQ. The CDR3 runs to 15 residues. V shed 2 bases and J 4 bases; nucleotides not matched to a gene: 3. CDR3 sequence reads: CASSLQGASTGELFF. The CDR3 coding sequence is TGCGCCAGCAGCTTACAGGGGGCGAGCACCGGGGAGCTGTTTTTT.

This clone was observed a few times. The J gene is TRBJ1-2, the V gene TRBV6-1; 9 bases agree with TRBD1. The CDR3 has 14 residues. Germline-derived CDR1 and CDR2 are MNHNS and SASEGT. Unmatched junction bases numbered 4, after V lost 3 bases and J lost 5 bases. CDR3 amino acids: CASSDAGTGYGYTF. Here the CDR3 DNA reads TGTGCCAGCAGTGACGCCGGGACAGGGTATGGCTACACCTTC.

This clone was picked up a small number of times. The J gene is TRBJ2-5, the V gene TRBV7-2; D unresolved. Trimming shortened V by 5 bases and J by 0 bases, and 7 bases separated the two germline ends. This CDR3 region has 13 residues. Germline values: CDR1 SGHTA, CDR2 FQGNSA. This chain's CDR3 is CASSLQHQETQYF. CDR3 nucleotides: TGTGCCAGCAGCCTACAGCACCAAGAGACCCAGTACTTC.